A single sample is the source of the 29 T cell receptor beta chains below, sequenced in a study of OX40 agonist ivuxolimab in advanced cancers. The library relied on the immunoSEQ multiplex PCR assay. TCRdb stores this immuneACCESS table with in-frame sequences only. Part of the clones is absent; in the studies checked, under half of the shortfall reflects unresolved V genes, and no reason is known for the rest. The sample data list 70,000 or so clones, and about 91% of these were observed just once. Roughly 14% of the sample comes from the top ten. The sample consisted of CD4+ or CD8+ T cells sorted from blood, taken in a trial of the OX40 agonist ivuxolimab. All receptors derive from an adult with an advanced solid tumor such as melanoma, head and neck, liver or kidney cancer.

The chain employs TRBV9 and TRBJ2-1, with D unresolved. Deletions cut 3 bases from V and 5 bases from J, with 3 bases between. The CDR3 spans 11 residues. Germline CDR1 is SGDLS and CDR2 is YYNGEE. The CDR3 DNA follows: TGTGCCAGCAGCGCCAACAATGAGCAGTTCTTC. It specifies CASSANNEQFF. The full variable domain, in which reference TRBV9 and TRBJ2-1 provide the parts outside the CDR3, is DSGVTQTPKHLITATGQRVTLRCSPRSGDLSVYWYQQSLDQGLQFLIQYYNGEERAKGNILERFSAQQFPDLHSELNLSSLELGDSALYFCASSANNEQFFGPGTRLTVL.

This clone came up once. The rearrangement links TRBV6-6 to TRBJ2-7; TRBD2 matches at 14 bases. CDR3 length equals 15 residues. CDR1 and CDR2 (germline): MNHNY, SVGAGI (reference sequence). J gave up 6 bases and V 5 bases, and 6 bases lay outside the gene matches. CDR3 amino acids: CASSNTGLAGVEQYF. The CDR3 DNA follows: TGTGCCAGCAGTAATACGGGACTAGCGGGAGTCGAGCAGTACTTC.

On this clone itself: Different DNA sequences within this sample yield the same CDR3. The rearrangement joins TRBV4-3 to TRBJ2-3; D assignment may be TRBD1 or TRBD2 (5 bases each). This CDR3 spans 15 amino acids. V was trimmed by 3 bases and J by 3 bases, leaving 13 bases between them. Germline V gene data show CDR1 as LGHNA and CDR2 as YSLEER. The chain's CDR3 is CASSQLSGGTDTQYF. For the CDR3, the DNA is TGCGCCAGCAGCCAGCTTAGTGGGGGTACAGATACGCAGTATTTT.

The gene calls are TRBV4-3 and TRBJ2-3; D possibly matches TRBD1 or TRBD2 (6 bases each). V lost 0 bases and J lost 4, with 14 bases in between. Germline V gene sequence: CDR1 LGHNA, CDR2 YSLEER. This CDR3 has 16 amino acids. The CDR3 loop reads CASSQDEAGEADTQYF. CDR3 bases: TGCGCCAGCAGCCAAGATGAGGCAGGGGAGGCAGATACGCAGTATTTT.

V usage is TRBV14 and J usage is TRBJ2-7; D possibly corresponds to TRBD1 (6 bases). V was cut by 4 bases and J by 3 bases, with 16 bases left in between. CDR1 and CDR2 from the germline V gene are SGHDN and FVKESK. The CDR3 is 15 amino acids. The CDR3 is CASSLLPGQVYEQYF. The CDR3 DNA reads TGTGCCAGCAGCCTCCTTCCGGGACAAGTCTACGAGCAGTACTTC.

V and J are TRBV4-3 and TRBJ2-5, with no clear D. The CDR3 covers 15 residues. In germline, CDR1 is LGHNA, CDR2 YSLEER. The ends were cut back, 3 bases at V and 2 bases at J, with 13 bases in the middle. The CDR3 DNA sequence: TGCGCCAGCAGCCACGTTCTACGCGAGCAAGAGACCCAGTACTTC. Translation: CASSHVLREQETQYF.

The J gene is TRBJ2-7, the V gene TRBV6-6, with 8 bases fitting TRBD1. This CDR3 is 14 amino acids long. Germline trimming cut 0 bases from V and 3 bases from J; bases unmatched to any gene: 1. Per germline, CDR1 MNHNY and CDR2 SVGAGI (reference sequence). The CDR3 DNA reads TGTGCCAGCAGTTACTCAACAGGGGGCTACGAGCAGTACTTC. Residues: CASSYSTGGYEQYF.

The rearrangement links TRBV5-5 to TRBJ2-7; no clear D gene. V dropped 2 bases and J dropped 2 bases, with 11 bases sitting between them. Germline CDR1 SGHKS, CDR2 YYEKEE (reference sequence). This CDR3 is 14 amino acids long. This chain's CDR3 is CASSFQVVAYEQYF. CDR3 sequence (DNA): TGTGCCAGCAGCTTCCAGGTTGTAGCCTACGAGCAGTACTTC.

CDR3 sequence reads: CASSYGTGAYEQYF. The DNA of the CDR3 is TGTGCCAGCAGTTACGGGACAGGGGCCTACGAGCAGTACTTC. The genes are TRBV5-5 and TRBJ2-5; 10 nucleotides line up with TRBD1. Gene TRBJ2-7 matches the end of the DNA better, so the J call may be wrong. CDR1 and CDR2 (germline): SGHKS, YYEKEE (reference sequence). CDR3 size: 14 residues.

This chain uses TRBV30 with TRBJ2-7; 7 nucleotides line up with TRBD1. Germline CDR1 is GTSNPN and CDR2 is SVGIG (reference sequence). With 0 bases clipped from V and 3 bases from J, the junction kept 2 bases outside the gene matches. The CDR3 sequence is 13 residues long. The CDR3 DNA reads TGTGCCTGGAGTGTGGGACAGCACTACGAGCAGTACTTC. Translated: CAWSVGQHYEQYF.

The CDR3 region is CASRDTGTSGNLNTGELFF. CDR3 sequence (DNA): TGTGCCAGCAGGGACACCGGGACTAGCGGAAACTTGAACACCGGGGAGCTGTTTTTT. V and J are TRBV7-9 and TRBJ2-2; TRBD2 agrees at 11 bases. The V gene's germline CDR1 is SEHNR and CDR2 FQNEAQ (reference sequence). The CDR3 is made up of 19 amino acids. V trimming: 6 bases; J trimming: 1 base; junction bases outside the gene matches: 13. Filled out from reference TRBV7-9 and TRBJ2-2, the complete variable domain reads DTGVSQNPRHKITKRGQNVTFRCDPISEHNRLYWYRQTLGQGPEFLTYFQNEAQLEKSRLLSDRFSAERPKGSFSTLEIQRTEQGDSAMYLCASRDTGTSGNLNTGELFFGEGSRLTVL.

This chain connects TRBV23-1 to TRBJ2-7; D not resolved. TRBV23-1 counts as an open reading frame of uncertain function. Trimming took 6 bases from V and 0 from J, leaving 12 bases between them. The CDR3 spans 14 residues. CDR3 loop: CASRPLKDSYEQYF. Here the CDR3 DNA reads TGCGCCAGCAGACCCTTAAAGGACTCCTACGAGCAGTACTTC.

The chain joins TRBV11-2 to TRBJ2-2; no definite D call. Deletions cut 3 bases from V and 6 bases from J, with 11 bases between. The V gene's germline CDR1 is SGHAT and CDR2 FQNNGV. This CDR3 contains 14 residues. CDR3 bases: TGTGCCAGCAGCTTCGGAACCCCTCCCGGGGAGCTGTTTTTT. This encodes CASSFGTPPGELFF.

The rearrangement links TRBV10-3 to TRBJ2-7; 7 bases match TRBD1. This CDR3 is built from 14 residues. V trimming: 6 bases; J trimming: 6 bases; junction bases outside the gene matches: 11. Germline loops: CDR1 ENHRY, CDR2 SYGVKD. This CDR3 is CAISEDRYSTEQYF. The CDR3 DNA is TGTGCCATCAGCGAGGACAGGTATTCTACCGAGCAGTACTTC.

The chain links TRBV27 to TRBJ1-4; 7 bases fit TRBD1. Germline CDR1 MNHEY, CDR2 SMNVEV (reference sequence). CDR3 size: 14 residues. With V trimmed by 6 bases and J by 7 bases, 8 bases remained unmatched. CDR3 coding DNA: TGTGCCAGCAGCCAAGGGGGCAGGGGTGAAAAACTGTTTTTT. Translating it yields CASSQGGRGEKLFF.

This clone was seen more than once but under ten times. The genes are TRBV27 and TRBJ1-2; 9 nucleotides line up with TRBD1. Germline CDR1 reads MNHEY; CDR2 reads SMNVEV (reference sequence). There are 13 residues in the CDR3. The junction had 6 bases not matched to a gene; V was cut back by 5 bases and J by 8 bases. The CDR3 here is CASSPTGGEGYTF. The CDR3 nucleotides read TGTGCCAGCAGTCCTACAGGGGGCGAAGGCTACACCTTC.

This chain uses TRBV9 with TRBJ2-7, with 7 bases matching TRBD2. CDR1 is SGDLS and CDR2 is YYNGEE in the germline V gene. Trimming cost V 3 bases and J 7 bases; bases outside gene matches: 16. The CDR3 length is 16 residues. CDR3 nucleotide sequence: TGTGCCAGCAGCGCCCGTGGTGCTAGCGGAGTCTCAGAGCAGTACTTC. Its protein product is CASSARGASGVSEQYF. Filled out from reference TRBV9 and TRBJ2-7, the complete variable domain reads DSGVTQTPKHLITATGQRVTLRCSPRSGDLSVYWYQQSLDQGLQFLIQYYNGEERAKGNILERFSAQQFPDLHSELNLSSLELGDSALYFCASSARGASGVSEQYFGPGTRLTVT.

The chain employs TRBV11-2 and TRBJ2-3; D ambiguous. V gave up 0 bases and J gave up 5 bases, with 12 bases separating them. Germline-derived CDR1 and CDR2 are SGHAT and FQNNGV. The CDR3 totals 15 residues. The CDR3 nucleotides are TGTGCCAGCAGCTTAGATAGGTCGACCGGAGATACGCAGTATTTT. The encoded protein is CASSLDRSTGDTQYF.

This rearrangement joins TRBV5-4 to TRBJ2-2; D unclear. V dropped 3 bases and J dropped 4 bases, with 4 bases sitting between them. The CDR3 is made up of 12 amino acids. Per germline, CDR1 SGHNT and CDR2 YYREEE (reference sequence). CDR3: CASSSSTGELFF. The DNA of the CDR3 is TGTGCCAGCAGCTCCTCCACCGGGGAGCTGTTTTTT.

This rearrangement joins TRBV5-1 to TRBJ2-2; D gene ambiguous. CDR1 SGHRS and CDR2 YFSETQ come from the germline V gene. The CDR3 has 11 amino acids. Trimming shortened V by 5 bases and J by 4 bases, and 3 bases separated the two germline ends. The CDR3 loop reads CASRRTGELFF. CDR3 bases: TGCGCCAGCAGACGCACCGGGGAGCTGTTTTTT.

The CDR3: CASSFGQVVYEQYF. In nucleotides, the CDR3 is TGTGCCAGCAGCTTCGGACAGGTGGTTTACGAGCAGTACTTC. This chain connects TRBV11-2 to TRBJ2-7, with TRBD1 identical over 7 bases. This CDR3 spans 14 amino acids. The junction had 6 bases not matched to a gene; V was cut back by 3 bases and J by 4 bases. Looked up from germline, CDR1 is SGHAT and CDR2 is FQNNGV.

The rearrangement joins TRBV11-2 to TRBJ2-1; 7 bases are a match to TRBD1. The CDR3 loop spans 15 amino acids. Germline trimming cut 6 bases from V and 0 bases from J; bases unmatched to any gene: 5. CDR1 SGHAT and CDR2 FQNNGV come from the germline V gene. The chain's CDR3 is CASRRQGSSYNEQFF. The CDR3 DNA follows: TGTGCCAGCAGGCGACAGGGAAGCTCCTACAATGAGCAGTTCTTC.

The chain joins TRBV4-3 to TRBJ1-1, with D maybe TRBD1 (5 bases). The CDR3 length is 13 residues. Trimming shortened V by 3 bases and J by 5 bases, and 10 bases separated the two germline ends. In germline, CDR1 is LGHNA, CDR2 YSLEER. CDR3 amino acids: CASSQGVDTEAFF. As DNA, the CDR3 is TGCGCCAGCAGCCAGGGGGTAGATACTGAAGCTTTCTTT.

The V call is TRBV6-1, the J call TRBJ1-2; 7 nucleotides align to TRBD1. Germline V gene sequence: CDR1 MNHNS, CDR2 SASEGT. This CDR3 spans 14 amino acids. V shed 5 bases, J shed 6 bases, and the junction held 9 bases outside the gene matches. The CDR3 sequence: CASSYSGTEDGYTF. In DNA, the CDR3 is TGTGCCAGCAGTTATTCCGGGACAGAGGATGGCTACACCTTC.

This chain connects TRBV19 to TRBJ1-2; TRBD1 is a possible D gene (5 bases). This CDR3 has 11 residues. CDR1 is LNHDA, CDR2 SQIVND, per germline (reference sequence). Trimming removed 9 bases at V and 6 bases at J, with 11 bases between. CDR3 region: CASTGNDGYTF. Written as DNA, the CDR3 is TGTGCCAGCACAGGAAATGATGGCTACACCTTC. Filled out from reference TRBV19 and TRBJ1-2, the complete variable domain reads DGGITQSPKYLFRKEGQNVTLSCEQNLNHDAMYWYRQDPGQGLRLIYYSQIVNDFQKGDIAEGYSVSREKKESFPLTVTSAQKNPTAFYLCASTGNDGYTFGSGTRLTVV.

The CDR3 DNA reads as TGTGCCAGCAGCTTAGATCCAGGGGGCTCGTACGAGCAGTACTTC. This sequence encodes CASSLDPGGSYEQYF. The gene calls are TRBV7-9 and TRBJ2-7; 8 bases line up with TRBD1. V gave up 1 base and J gave up 4 bases; unmatched junction bases: 6. The CDR3 loop spans 15 amino acids. Per germline, CDR1 SEHNR and CDR2 FQNEAQ (reference sequence). The full variable domain, completed using reference TRBV7-9 and TRBJ2-7, is DTGVSQNPRHKITKRGQNVTFRCDPISEHNRLYWYRQTLGQGPEFLTYFQNEAQLEKSRLLSDRFSAERPKGSFSTLEIQRTEQGDSAMYLCASSLDPGGSYEQYFGPGTRLTVT.

The chain uses TRBV2 and TRBJ1-4; D is perhaps TRBD1 (5 bases). V dropped 7 bases and J dropped 2 bases, with 17 bases sitting between them. Per the germline V gene, CDR1 is SNHLY and CDR2 is FYNNEI. There are 16 residues in the CDR3. In DNA, the CDR3 is TGTGCCAGCATGACCTCGGGGGAGGGGACTAATGAAAAACTGTTTTTT. Amino acids: CASMTSGEGTNEKLFF.

The chain has TRBV7-2 and TRBJ2-1; no definite D call. V was clipped by 1 base and J by 0 bases, with 10 bases between them. This CDR3 is built from 16 residues. Per the germline V gene, CDR1 is SGHTA and CDR2 is FQGNSA. The CDR3 sequence: CASSLEAFSSYNEQFF. CDR3 coding DNA: TGTGCCAGCAGCTTAGAAGCCTTCAGCTCCTACAATGAGCAGTTCTTC.

The chain links TRBV28 to TRBJ2-5; TRBD2 is a possible D gene (5 bases). V gave up 1 base and J gave up 0 bases, with 12 bases separating them. The CDR3 has 16 amino acids. CDR1 is MDHEN and CDR2 is SYDVKM in the germline V gene. CDR3: CASSLFGSGYQETQYF. CDR3 sequence (DNA): TGTGCCAGCAGTTTATTTGGGTCGGGGTACCAAGAGACCCAGTACTTC.